Below are 12 T cell receptor beta chains sequenced from a single sample in a study of tumor-infiltrating lymphocytes in primary liver carcinoma. cDNA specific to TCR beta was made from around 450 ng of total RNA, with a constant-region primer employed for priming. The TCR beta library was amplified through three nested multiplex PCR rounds in a modified ARM-PCR procedure. TRBV1-TRBV30 forward primers paired with a C-beta reverse primer drove the first two PCR rounds, about 10 cycles each. TCRdb re-derived calls from the multiplex PCR reads in MiXCR, one entry per CDR3 protein. Of 25,000 to 35,000 distinct CDR3 sequences listed, approximately 76% are singletons. Co-extracting RNA and DNA was done with roughly 17-34 mg of unsorted bulk tissue as input. Sequencing was done on a sample of liver tumor tissue from sampling region 3. Subset defined: tumor region T3, left-lateral pole. These receptors all stem from a woman between 25 and 40 years old with primary liver carcinoma and hepatitis B virus infection.

Only one count was recorded for this clonotype. An end of the junction does not agree with germline; a read error may underlie this. The chain links TRBV11-1 to TRBJ2-6; possibly TRBD1 or TRBD2 for D (5 bases each). This CDR3 is 18 amino acids long. Germline V gives CDR1 SGHAT, CDR2 FQDESV (reference sequence). The CDR3 region is CASSFRVTHRTGDNVLTF. CDR3 bases: TGTGCCAGCAGCTTCAGGGTCACCCATAGGACTGGGGACAACGTCCTGACTTTC.

Of note for this clonotype: A read error may account for a junction end that differs from germline. The J gene is TRBJ2-1, the V gene TRBV29-1; no definite D call. CDR1 and CDR2 (germline): SQVTM, ANQGSEA. The CDR3 covers 12 residues. The DNA of the CDR3 is TGCAGCGTTGGACCTATGAACAGTGAGCAGCTCTTC. This sequence encodes CSVGPMNSEQLF.

This clonotype has just one count. No conserved phenylalanine or tryptophan is present at the end of the CDR3, so a read error is the likely explanation. In DNA form, the CDR3 reads TGTGCCTGGATCAGGACGGGGCCCCCCTACGAGCAGTACTTA. This codes for CAWIRTGPPYEQYL. The chain links TRBV30 to TRBJ2-7; D may be TRBD1 or TRBD2 (5 bases each). Germline-derived CDR1 and CDR2 are GTSNPN and SVGIG (reference sequence). The CDR3 has 14 residues. The V end lost 4 bases, the J end lost 2 bases, and 15 bases lay between the germline ends.

Notes on this clonotype: As the CDR3 is not closed by the conserved phenylalanine or tryptophan, this likely results from a read error. The chain employs TRBV7-9 and TRBJ2-2, with unresolved D. The CDR3 loop spans 16 amino acids. Germline V lookup: CDR1 SEHNR, CDR2 FQNEAQ (reference sequence). CDR3 nucleotides: TGTGCCAGCAGCTTAGTAGCTTGCGTCTACACCAGGGAGCTGTTTTCT. Encoded protein: CASSLVACVYTRELFS.

A word on this clonotype: A read error may account for a junction end that differs from germline. The J gene is TRBJ2-1, the V gene TRBV24-1; perhaps D is TRBD1 or TRBD2 (5 bases each). Germline lookup yields CDR1 KGHDR and CDR2 SFDVKD. The CDR3 consists of 17 residues. The CDR3 nucleotides read TGTGCCACCAGTGACCAATCACTAGGGGAAGTTGTCAATGATCAGCTCTTC. Protein: CATSDQSLGEVVNDQLF.

This clonotype was recorded a few times. A much larger clone differs from this one at a single base, so this may be a read error. The chain links TRBV11-1 to TRBJ2-1; D is ambiguous. Trimming shortened V by 7 bases and J by 9 bases, and 16 bases separated the two germline ends. Germline V gene sequence: CDR1 SGHAT, CDR2 FQDESV (reference sequence). This CDR3 has 13 residues. The CDR3 region has the DNA TGTGCCAGCAACTTTCTATGGGGTGGTGAGCAGTTCTTC. This encodes CASNFLWGGEQFF.

Concerning this clonotype: The junction departs from the called germline gene at one end, perhaps through a read error. The chain combines TRBV11-1 with TRBJ2-2; D call uncertain. Germline values: CDR1 SGHAT, CDR2 FQDESV (reference sequence). This CDR3 contains 16 residues. CDR3 in amino acids: CASSLVWCTNTGELFF. CDR3 bases: TGTGCCAGCAGCTTAGTGTGGTGTACGAATACCGGGGAGCTGTTTTTT.

Concerning this clonotype itself: Since a much larger clone is just one base distant, this may be a read error. The chain combines TRBV6-6 with TRBJ1-1; D is uncertain. Germline V gives CDR1 MNHNY, CDR2 SVGAGI (reference sequence). The length of the CDR3 is 11 residues. The CDR3: CVSRFQVEAFF. CDR3 nucleotides: TGTGTCAGTAGATTTCAGGTTGAAGCTTTCTTT.

Only a few counts were recorded for this clonotype. Given the absence of the conserved phenylalanine or tryptophan at the CDR3 end, a read error is likely. It is unclear where the CDR3 begins or ends on the DNA, so no DNA is shown, and the CDR3 is as TCRdb lists it. The chain couples TRBV11-2 to TRBJ1-6. Per the germline V gene, CDR1 is SGHAT and CDR2 is FQNNGV. The CDR3 numbers 13 amino acids, ends counted. CDR3 amino acids: CASSLDPNSPLNI.

On this clonotype: One end of the junction varies from germline; a read error may be responsible. V is TRBV4-3 and J is TRBJ2-7, with D tentatively TRBD1 (5 bases). This CDR3 is 15 amino acids long. The germline CDR1 and CDR2 sequences are LGHNA and YSLEER. CDR3 in amino acids: CDSSQDRWAGREQYF. The CDR3, as DNA: TGCGACAGCAGCCAGGATCGATGGGCAGGGCGGGAGCAGTACTTC.

Regarding this clonotype: No conserved phenylalanine or tryptophan ends this CDR3, so it is likely a read error. The chain uses TRBV4-1 and TRBJ2-5; D not resolved. Germline lookup yields CDR1 MGHRA and CDR2 YSYEKL. CDR3 length: 15 residues. The CDR3 coding sequence is TGCACCAGCAGCCAAGGTTCATGCGGCCAAGAGACCCAGTACTCC. This sequence encodes CTSSQGSCGQETQYS.

Details on this clonotype: This CDR3 is missing its conserved last phenylalanine or tryptophan, likely due to a read error. V gene TRBV30 combines with J gene TRBJ1-1; D is undetermined. The CDR3 runs to 12 residues. CDR1 GTSNPN and CDR2 SVGIG come from the germline V gene (reference sequence). V dropped 3 bases and J dropped 10 bases, with 15 bases sitting between them. In DNA form, the CDR3 reads TGTGCCTGGAGCATCCCTACACCAGGAGCTTTCTCT. Amino acid sequence: CAWSIPTPGAFS.